This TCR beta chain is drawn from a study of identical twins. This clonotype has a handful of counts. Germline trimming cut 4 bases from V and 7 bases from J; bases unmatched to any gene: 13. The germline CDR1 and CDR2 sequences are SQVTM and ANQGSEA. The CDR3 sequence is 16 residues long. Unique molecular identifiers were present on the cDNA, which also gained a universal primer site by template switching. MiXCR, applied by TCRdb to the 5' RACE reads, yields one record per CDR3 protein. The sample has more than 600,000 distinct CDR3 sequences, 15% to 20% seen once. The data were also submitted as part of a second study, on T cells expressing NK-cell markers. That paper notes: Underlying the TCR beta repertoires were sorted CD3+CD56+NKG2C+, CD3+CD56+NKG2C- and CD3+CD56-NKG2C+ T cells. These clonotypes additionally ranked first within the CD3+CD56-NKG2C+ fraction of a few donors.

The TCR sequence derives from a woman between 18 and 30 years old in good health. Sequences were obtained from PBMCs. This chain uses TRBV29-1 with TRBJ2-1; 10 bases align to TRBD2. The CDR3 is CSVALHSTSGANEQFF. CDR3 DNA: TGCAGCGTTGCGCTACATTCCACTAGCGGGGCAAATGAGCAGTTCTTC.